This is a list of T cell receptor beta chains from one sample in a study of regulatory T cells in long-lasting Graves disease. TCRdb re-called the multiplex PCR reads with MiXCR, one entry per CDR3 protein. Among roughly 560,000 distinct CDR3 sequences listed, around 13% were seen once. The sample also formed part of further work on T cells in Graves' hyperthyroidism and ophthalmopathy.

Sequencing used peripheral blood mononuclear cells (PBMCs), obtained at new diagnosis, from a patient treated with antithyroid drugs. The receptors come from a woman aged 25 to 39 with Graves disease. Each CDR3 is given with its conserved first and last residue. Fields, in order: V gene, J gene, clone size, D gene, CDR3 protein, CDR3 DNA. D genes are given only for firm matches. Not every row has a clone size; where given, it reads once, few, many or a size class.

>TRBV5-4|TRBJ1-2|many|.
CASSLAVGADYGYTF
TGTGCCAGCAGCTTGGCCGTGGGGGCGGATTACGGCTACACCTTC
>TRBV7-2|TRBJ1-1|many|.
CASSDQLGTNTEAFF
TGTGCCAGCAGCGACCAGCTGGGGACTAACACTGAAGCTTTCTTT
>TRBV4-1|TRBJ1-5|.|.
CASSPTWMGRDQPQHF
TGCGCCAGCAGCCCCACTTGGATGGGAAGGGATCAGCCCCAGCATTTT
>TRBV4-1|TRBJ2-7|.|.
CASSQLVLREQYF
TGCGCCAGCAGCCAACTAGTTCTACGAGAGCAGTACTTC
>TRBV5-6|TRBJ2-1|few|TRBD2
CASTPEGGSLLDEQFF
TGTGCCAGCACCCCAGAAGGCGGGAGTCTGTTGGATGAGCAGTTCTTC
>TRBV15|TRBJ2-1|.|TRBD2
CATSRADGRDYNEQFF
TGTGCCACCAGCAGAGCTGACGGGAGGGACTACAATGAGCAGTTCTTC
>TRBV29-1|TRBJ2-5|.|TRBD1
CSANRDRETQYF
TGCAGCGCTAACCGGGACAGAGAGACCCAGTACTTC
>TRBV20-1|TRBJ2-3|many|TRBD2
CSARNSGTTIAQYF
TGCAGTGCTAGAAACTCGGGGACTACGATCGCGCAGTATTTT
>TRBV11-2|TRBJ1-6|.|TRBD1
CASRRTGVDSPLHF
TGTGCCAGCAGGAGGACAGGGGTGGATTCACCCCTCCACTTT
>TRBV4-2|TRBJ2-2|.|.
CASSQDATYTGELFF
TGTGCCAGCAGCCAAGATGCCACTTACACCGGGGAGCTGTTTTTT
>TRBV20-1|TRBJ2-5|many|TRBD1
CSARDGKGALTETQYF
TGCAGTGCTAGAGATGGGAAGGGGGCGCTTACGGAGACCCAGTACTTC
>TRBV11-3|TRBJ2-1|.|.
CASSLIRDLPYNEQFF
TGTGCCAGCAGCTTAATCCGGGACTTGCCTTACAATGAGCAGTTCTTC
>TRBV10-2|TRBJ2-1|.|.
CASSDTGTPGVGNEQFF
TGCGCCAGCAGTGACACCGGGACTCCCGGAGTGGGCAATGAGCAGTTCTTC
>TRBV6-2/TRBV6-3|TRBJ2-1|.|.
CASSFPTHEQFF
TGTGCCAGCAGTTTCCCGACGCACGAGCAGTTCTTC
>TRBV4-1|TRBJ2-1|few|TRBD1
CASSRDSTYNEQLF
TGCGCCAGCAGCCGGGACAGTACCTACAATGAGCAGCTCTTC
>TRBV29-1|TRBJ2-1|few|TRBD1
CSVDSGQGSYNEQFF
TGCAGCGTTGATTCGGGACAGGGCTCCTACAATGAGCAGTTCTTC
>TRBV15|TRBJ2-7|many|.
CATSQRGAGDEQYF
TGTGCCACCAGTCAGAGGGGGGCTGGAGACGAGCAGTACTTC